The 27 T cell receptor beta chains below were found in one sample sequenced in a study of blood T cell repertoires in COVID-19. Measured with immunoSEQ multiplex PCR; TCRdb has only the in-frame clones, and not every one. The data contain under 150,000 clones, about 83% of them singletons. Input material: PBMCs or T cells enriched from blood (not recorded which). These receptors all stem from a woman in her forties or fifties who had been exposed to COVID-19.

This clone was seen a single time. The chain links TRBV15 to TRBJ2-7, with unresolved D. Germline loops: CDR1 LNHNV, CDR2 YYDKDF (reference sequence). Trimming cost V 0 bases and J 4 bases, with 13 bases left between them. The CDR3 is 15 amino acids. CDR3 amino acids: CATSRDKATVYEQYF. In nucleotides, the CDR3 is TGTGCCACCAGCAGAGATAAAGCCACCGTTTACGAGCAGTACTTC.

The chain has TRBV7-2 and TRBJ2-3, with 13 bases matching TRBD2. The germline V gene encodes CDR1 SGHTA and CDR2 FQGNSA. The CDR3 totals 15 residues. The trim removed 5 bases at V and 6 bases at J, leaving 5 bases unmatched. The CDR3 protein is CASSTSGRALDTQYF. CDR3 bases: TGTGCCAGCAGCACTAGCGGGAGGGCCTTGGATACGCAGTATTTT.

V and J are TRBV6-5 and TRBJ1-1; 7 positions match TRBD1. Germline V gene sequence: CDR1 MNHEY, CDR2 SVGAGI. The CDR3 extends over 13 amino acids. V was clipped by 2 bases and J by 6 bases; unmatched bases: 3. The CDR3, as DNA: TGTGCCAGCAGTTACCGTGGGACAGCTGAAGCTTTCTTT. This translates into CASSYRGTAEAFF.

The genes are TRBV6-5 and TRBJ2-7, with a weak D call TRBD1 (5 bases). Germline V CDR1 and CDR2: MNHEY, SVGAGI. V was pared by 2 bases and J by 4 bases, with 12 bases between. This CDR3 region has 14 residues. CDR3 region: CASSYGQGNYEQYF. Here the CDR3 DNA reads TGTGCCAGCAGTTACGGGCAGGGAAATTACGAGCAGTACTTC.

The V call is TRBV7-6, the J call TRBJ1-2, with 7 nucleotides matching TRBD1. Germline V gene sequence: CDR1 SGHVS, CDR2 FNYEAQ. The CDR3 has 13 amino acids. V lost 4 bases and J lost 7; bases outside the gene matches: 6. The CDR3 bases are TGTGCCAGCAGCTCGACAGGGATGGTTGGCTACACCTTC. It is translated as CASSSTGMVGYTF.

The chain recombines TRBV19 with TRBJ1-4; no definite D call. The V and J ends lost 8 bases and 0 bases respectively, with 7 bases between them. Per germline, CDR1 LNHDA and CDR2 SQIVND (reference sequence). The length of the CDR3 is 13 residues. The CDR3 nucleotides read TGTGCCAGTGCGGTAGCAACTAATGAAAAACTGTTTTTT. It translates to CASAVATNEKLFF.

The V and J genes are TRBV7-6 and TRBJ2-1, with 8 positions matching TRBD2. V dropped 5 bases and J dropped 0; count of bases not matched to a gene: 3. Germline CDR1 and CDR2: SGHVS and FNYEAQ. The CDR3 runs to 15 residues. CDR3 nucleotide sequence: TGTGCCAGCAGCCCGACTAGCGTCTCCTACAATGAGCAGTTCTTC. Residues: CASSPTSVSYNEQFF. Full variable domain (rest looked up from reference TRBV7-6 and TRBJ2-1): GAGVSQSPRYKVTKRGQDVALRCDPISGHVSLYWYRQALGQGPEFLTYFNYEAQQDKSGLPNDRFSAERPEGSISTLTIQRTEQRDSAMYRCASSPTSVSYNEQFFGPGTRLTVL.

This sequence joins TRBV27 and TRBJ1-1; D perhaps matches TRBD1 (5 bases). This CDR3 region has 14 residues. Germline assignment: CDR1 MNHEY and CDR2 SMNVEV (reference sequence). Trimming cost V 2 bases and J 0 bases, with 7 bases left between them. For the CDR3, the DNA is TGTGCCAGCAGTTTAAGGGGTCTGAACACTGAAGCTTTCTTT. Its protein is CASSLRGLNTEAFF.

This chain connects TRBV7-2 to TRBJ2-3; D might be TRBD2 (6 bases). Trimming left V 5 bases short and J 0 bases short, with 15 bases between. Per germline, CDR1 SGHTA and CDR2 FQGNSA. The CDR3 runs to 16 residues. CDR3 sequence: CASSPRRAGSTDTQYF. The CDR3 DNA reads TGTGCCAGCAGCCCCCGGCGAGCGGGTAGCACAGATACGCAGTATTTT. Variable domain in full (rest from reference TRBV7-2 and TRBJ2-3): GAGVSQSPSNKVTEKGKDVELRCDPISGHTALYWYRQSLGQGLEFLIYFQGNSAPDKSGLPSDRFSAERTGGSVSTLTIQRTQQEDSAVYLCASSPRRAGSTDTQYFGPGTRLTVL.

The table lists this clone with a count of one. The chain has TRBV7-9 and TRBJ2-7, with D unresolved. CDR1 is SEHNR, CDR2 FQNEAQ, per germline (reference sequence). Trimming took 5 bases from V and 2 from J, leaving 7 bases between them. The CDR3 extends over 12 amino acids. CDR3 residues: CASSLVAYEQYF. The CDR3 DNA reads as TGTGCCAGCAGCCTCGTCGCCTACGAGCAGTACTTC.

This chain links TRBV19 with TRBJ1-5; 9 bases line up with TRBD1. CDR3 size: 16 residues. The germline V gene encodes CDR1 LNHDA and CDR2 SQIVND (reference sequence). J was trimmed by 0 bases and V by 3 bases; bases with no gene match: 3. In DNA, the CDR3 is TGTGCCAGTAGTATCCCGGGACAGGGTAGCAATCAGCCCCAGCATTTT. Its protein is CASSIPGQGSNQPQHF.

V gene TRBV6-5 combines with J gene TRBJ2-1, with D uncertain. The germline gives CDR1 MNHEY, CDR2 SVGAGI. This CDR3 spans 13 amino acids. Trimming pared 4 bases from V and 9 bases from J, leaving 13 bases between. DNA of the CDR3: TGTGCCAGCAGTTTAGTATTCTCGGGTGAGCAGTTCTTC. Translating gives CASSLVFSGEQFF.

The CDR3 DNA reads as TGTGCCAGTAGTATAGCGGCAGGGTTCAACAATGAGCAGTTCTTC. As protein: CASSIAAGFNNEQFF. V usage is TRBV19 and J usage is TRBJ2-1; D perhaps matches TRBD1 (5 bases). Germline loops: CDR1 LNHDA, CDR2 SQIVND (reference sequence). There are 15 residues in the CDR3. V dropped 1 base and J dropped 5 bases, with 12 bases sitting between them.

The genes are TRBV3-1 (or the pseudogene TRBV3-2) and TRBJ1-5; 7 bases map to TRBD1. Germline CDR1 and CDR2: LGHDT and YNNKEL (reference sequence). CDR3 size: 17 residues. J was trimmed by 5 bases and V by 4 bases; bases with no gene match: 14. CDR3 DNA: TGTGCCAGCAGCCGAGGCCCGCCCACAGGGGTCCATCAGCCCCAGCATTTT. Translation gives CASSRGPPTGVHQPQHF.

The chain carries TRBV7-9 and TRBJ2-1; 8 bases fit TRBD2. Germline loops: CDR1 SEHNR, CDR2 FQNEAQ (reference sequence). J lost 5 bases, V lost 2 bases, and 5 bases had no gene match. CDR3 length equals 15 residues. CDR3 sequence reads: CASSLTGGPNNEQFF. CDR3 sequence (DNA): TGTGCCAGCAGCTTAACGGGAGGGCCCAACAATGAGCAGTTCTTC.

The chain combines TRBV3-1 (or the pseudogene TRBV3-2) with TRBJ2-1; 10 positions match TRBD2. The CDR3 sequence is 16 residues long. Germline CDR1 is LGHDT and CDR2 is YNNKEL (reference sequence). J was trimmed by 6 bases and V by 8 bases; bases with no gene match: 13. CDR3 bases: TGTGCCAGCGCCCTCATAGCGGGGGGTCGGAGCAATGAGCAGTTCTTC. This codes for CASALIAGGRSNEQFF.

The chain is built from TRBV7-8 and TRBJ2-5, with D possibly matching TRBD2 (7 bases). The ends were cut back, 0 bases at V and 4 bases at J, with 9 bases in the middle. CDR3 size: 14 residues. CDR1 is SGHVS and CDR2 is FQNEAQ in the germline V gene. CDR3 amino acids: CASSLAGGRETQYF. In DNA, the CDR3 is TGTGCCAGCAGCTTAGCGGGGGGGCGAGAGACCCAGTACTTC.

The V call is TRBV18, the J call TRBJ1-5; 8 nucleotides match TRBD1. CDR3 length: 16 residues. Germline V gene sequence: CDR1 KGHSH, CDR2 LQKENI. Trimming removed 4 bases from V and 4 bases from J; junction bases left unmatched: 9. The CDR3 region is CASSLPGQAFNQPQHF. In DNA form, the CDR3 reads TGTGCCAGCTCACTACCGGGACAGGCCTTTAATCAGCCCCAGCATTTT. Looking up the rest from reference TRBV18 and TRBJ1-5 gives the full variable domain: NAGVMQNPRHLVRRRGQEARLRCSPMKGHSHVYWYRQLPEEGLKFMVYLQKENIIDESGMPKERFSAEFPKEGPSILRIQQVVRGDSAAYFCASSLPGQAFNQPQHFGDGTRLSIL.

This clone has only a few counts. The rearrangement joins TRBV30 to TRBJ1-5; D gene uncertain. V lost 3 bases to trimming and J lost 6 bases, with 18 bases between them. Germline loops: CDR1 GTSNPN, CDR2 SVGIG (reference sequence). This CDR3 has 15 residues. The CDR3: CAWSGTRESSQPQHF. For the CDR3, the DNA is TGTGCCTGGAGCGGAACGCGGGAGTCTAGTCAGCCCCAGCATTTT. Variable domain in full (rest from reference TRBV30 and TRBJ1-5): SQTIHQWPATLVQPVGSPLSLECTVEGTSNPNLYWYRQAAGRGLQLLFYSVGIGQISSEVPQNLSASRPQDRQFILSSKKLLLSDSGFYLCAWSGTRESSQPQHFGDGTRLSIL.

This sequence joins TRBV3-1 (or the pseudogene TRBV3-2) and TRBJ2-7, with a tentative D call TRBD2 (5 bases). V was trimmed by 5 bases and J by 3 bases, leaving 8 bases between them. The CDR3 contains 12 residues. The germline CDR1 and CDR2 sequences are LGHDT and YNNKEL (reference sequence). CDR3 sequence (DNA): TGTGCCAGCAGCTTAGGACTCTACGAGCAGTACTTC. Residues: CASSLGLYEQYF.

J is TRBJ1-2 and V is TRBV9, with D uncertain. Germline CDR1 and CDR2: SGDLS and YYNGEE. V lost 4 bases to trimming and J lost 8 bases, with 21 bases between them. The length of the CDR3 is 15 residues. CDR3 coding DNA: TGTGCCAGCAGCCCTTTATCTTCGGATCGGGGAGGCTACACCTTC. Protein sequence: CASSPLSSDRGGYTF.

J is TRBJ1-5 and V is TRBV6-2 or TRBV6-3, with 7 bases that match TRBD1. Germline V lookup: CDR1 MNHEY, CDR2 SVGEGT. V was pared by 2 bases and J by 6 bases, with 13 bases of the junction left unmatched. The CDR3 has 17 amino acids. CDR3 region: CASSYRIGRGSGQPQHF. For the CDR3, the DNA is TGTGCCAGCAGTTACCGGATTGGCAGGGGGTCGGGTCAGCCCCAGCATTTT.

This clone was detected only a few times. V gene TRBV9 combines with J gene TRBJ2-5; 8 nucleotides line up with TRBD2. The germline V gene has CDR1 SGDLS and CDR2 YYNGEE. CDR3 size: 15 residues. After removal of 7 bases from V and 2 bases from J, the junction contained 10 bases not matched to a gene. This CDR3 is CASAASGHPQETQYF. In nucleotides, the CDR3 is TGTGCCAGCGCGGCTAGCGGGCACCCTCAAGAGACCCAGTACTTC.

This clone was observed a few times. V gene TRBV3-1 (or the pseudogene TRBV3-2) combines with J gene TRBJ1-4; 7 bases match TRBD1. This CDR3 region has 15 residues. V was pared by 3 bases and J by 6 bases, with 7 bases of the junction left unmatched. CDR1 and CDR2 (germline): LGHDT, YNNKEL (reference sequence). Here the CDR3 DNA reads TGTGCCAGCAGCCAGAACCCTACAGGGGATGAAAAACTGTTTTTT. Protein: CASSQNPTGDEKLFF.

The chain carries TRBV30 and TRBJ1-2; 10 bases fit TRBD1. CDR1 GTSNPN and CDR2 SVGIG come from the germline V gene (reference sequence). There are 14 residues in the CDR3. The J segment lost 7 bases and the V segment lost 2 bases, leaving 7 bases of the junction unmatched. The CDR3 loop is CAWSTRQGAGGYTF. CDR3 nucleotides: TGTGCCTGGAGTACGAGACAGGGGGCGGGTGGCTACACCTTC.

A note on this clone: A read error may produce the germline difference seen at one junction end. This chain links TRBV11-2 with TRBJ2-1; 9 bases align to TRBD1. Germline V gives CDR1 SGHAT, CDR2 FQNNGV. This CDR3 comprises 13 residues. CDR3: CASSPGTGYERLF. CDR3 DNA sequence: TGTGCCAGCAGCCCCGGGACAGGGTACGAGCGGCTCTTC.

The J gene is TRBJ1-1, the V gene TRBV6-2 or TRBV6-3; no reliable D call. This CDR3 region has 16 residues. V lost 2 bases and J lost 0, with 13 bases in between. From germline, CDR1 is MNHEY and CDR2 SVGEGT. In nucleotides, the CDR3 is TGTGCCAGCAGTTACCCGAGCCGGGGTGTGAACACTGAAGCTTTCTTT. It yields the protein CASSYPSRGVNTEAFF.